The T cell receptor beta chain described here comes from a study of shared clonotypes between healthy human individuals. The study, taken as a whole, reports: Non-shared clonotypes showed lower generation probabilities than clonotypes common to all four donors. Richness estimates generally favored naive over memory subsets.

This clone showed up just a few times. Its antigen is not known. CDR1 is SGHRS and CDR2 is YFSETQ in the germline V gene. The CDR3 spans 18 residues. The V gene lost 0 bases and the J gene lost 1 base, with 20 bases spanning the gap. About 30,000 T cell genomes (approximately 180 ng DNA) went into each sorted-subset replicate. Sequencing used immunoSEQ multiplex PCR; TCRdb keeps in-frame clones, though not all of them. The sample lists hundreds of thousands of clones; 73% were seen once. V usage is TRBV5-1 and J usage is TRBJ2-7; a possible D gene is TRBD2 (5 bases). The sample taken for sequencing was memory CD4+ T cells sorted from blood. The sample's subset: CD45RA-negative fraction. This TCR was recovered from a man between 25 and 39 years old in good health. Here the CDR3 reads CASSLGPSDYSRSYEQYF. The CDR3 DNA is TGCGCCAGCAGCTTGGGCCCTTCCGACTACAGCAGATCCTACGAGCAGTACTTC.